A single sample gave rise to the 18 T cell receptor beta chains below, sequenced in a study of shared clonotypes between healthy human individuals. Repertoires were generated with immunoSEQ multiplex PCR, while TCRdb's copy carries only in-frame clones and drops some. The data hold 600,000 to 750,000 clones, with 90% observed a single time. The specimen sequenced was memory CD8+ T cells from PBMCs. Stated subset: CD45RO+ cells pooled with CCR7-negative TemRA cells. Receptors originate from a young man in good health. Some clones in this sample may be carry-over from other donors' samples.

The J gene is TRBJ2-4, the V gene TRBV10-2, with D possibly being TRBD1 or TRBD2 (6 bases each). Germline V CDR1 and CDR2: WSHSY, SAAADI. Trimming pared 2 bases from V and 9 bases from J, leaving 14 bases between. The CDR3 has 14 amino acids. The CDR3 here is CASSEVGGPGIQYF. For the CDR3, the DNA is TGCGCCAGCAGTGAGGTCGGGGGCCCGGGCATTCAGTACTTC.

The chain has TRBV5-1 and TRBJ2-3; TRBD2 is a possible D gene (5 bases). CDR1 and CDR2 (germline): SGHRS, YFSETQ. CDR3 size: 11 residues. With 6 bases removed from V and 4 bases from J, the gap between germline ends came to 6 bases. CDR3 DNA: TGCGCCAGCATCGGGGCAGATACGCAGTATTTT. This codes for CASIGADTQYF.

The genes are TRBV27 and TRBJ2-3, with 10 positions matching TRBD2. The J segment lost 5 bases and the V segment lost 2 bases, leaving 10 bases of the junction unmatched. Per the germline V gene, CDR1 is MNHEY and CDR2 is SMNVEV (reference sequence). This CDR3 has 17 residues. This CDR3 is CASSLIGAGGNKDTQYF. The CDR3 DNA reads as TGTGCCAGCAGTTTAATCGGAGCGGGAGGGAATAAAGATACGCAGTATTTT.

The V and J genes are TRBV28 and TRBJ2-5; D perhaps matches TRBD1 (6 bases). The J call may be mistaken, given a closer DNA end match to TRBJ2-7. CDR1 is MDHEN and CDR2 is SYDVKM in the germline V gene. The CDR3 spans 11 residues. The chain's CDR3 is CASSQGYEQYF. As DNA, the CDR3 is TGTGCCAGCTCACAGGGCTACGAGCAGTACTTC.

This clone has only a few counts. The chain uses TRBV5-6 and TRBJ1-2; tentatively, D is TRBD1 (6 bases). Deletions cut 0 bases from V and 5 bases from J, with 8 bases between. The length of the CDR3 is 13 residues. The germline gives CDR1 SGHDT, CDR2 YYEEEE. DNA for the CDR3: TGTGCCAGCAGCTTGGGGACAGAGTATGGCTACACCTTC. Translated, it gives CASSLGTEYGYTF.

The chain recombines TRBV7-9 with TRBJ2-3; D perhaps matches TRBD2 (6 bases). V was pared by 8 bases and J by 0 bases, with 18 bases between. Germline-derived CDR1 and CDR2 are SEHNR and FQNEAQ (reference sequence). There are 16 residues in the CDR3. The chain's CDR3 is CASQEGGETSTDTQYF. The CDR3 nucleotides are TGTGCCAGCCAGGAGGGTGGGGAGACTAGCACAGATACGCAGTATTTT.

The V gene is TRBV30, the J gene TRBJ2-7; TRBD1 aligns across 9 bases. With 0 bases clipped from V and 6 bases from J, the junction kept 15 bases outside the gene matches. CDR3 length: 17 residues. Looked up from germline, CDR1 is GTSNPN and CDR2 is SVGIG (reference sequence). The DNA for the CDR3 is TGTGCCTGGAGTGTTAGATTGTGGGACAGGGAGGCCGGCGAGCAGTACTTC. Translation: CAWSVRLWDREAGEQYF.

V is TRBV27 and J is TRBJ2-7; 8 nucleotides line up with TRBD2. Germline lookup yields CDR1 MNHEY and CDR2 SMNVEV (reference sequence). CDR3 length: 15 amino acids. V shed 5 bases, J shed 2 bases, and the junction held 8 bases outside the gene matches. CDR3 amino acids: CASSRLAKATYEQYF. The CDR3 DNA sequence: TGTGCCAGCAGTAGACTAGCGAAGGCGACCTACGAGCAGTACTTC.

Regarding this clone: Other DNA variants within this sample encode the same CDR3. The chain recombines TRBV9 with TRBJ2-7, with a weak D call TRBD1 (5 bases). V was cut by 0 bases and J by 2 bases, with 9 bases left in between. Germline CDR1 SGDLS, CDR2 YYNGEE. This CDR3 comprises 14 residues. In DNA, the CDR3 is TGTGCCAGCAGCGTAGGGGGCGGAGCCTACGAGCAGTACTTC. This gives the protein CASSVGGGAYEQYF.

The V and J genes are TRBV4-3 and TRBJ2-5; D tentatively reads TRBD1 or TRBD2 (5 bases each). Trimming stripped 5 bases from V and 7 bases from J, with 23 bases between. From germline, CDR1 is LGHNA and CDR2 YSLEER. This CDR3 is built from 16 residues. The CDR3 region is CASSDYLLEGKGTQYF. The CDR3 coding sequence is TGCGCCAGCAGCGACTACCTTCTTGAGGGGAAGGGGACCCAGTACTTC.

Comments on this clone: This sample includes further DNA sequences coding for the same CDR3. The chain couples TRBV27 to TRBJ2-1; TRBD1 matches at 8 bases. Germline-derived CDR1 and CDR2 are MNHEY and SMNVEV (reference sequence). J gave up 3 bases and V 5 bases, and 6 bases lay outside the gene matches. The length of the CDR3 is 15 residues. The CDR3 here is CASSPRTGNYNEQFF. CDR3 coding DNA: TGTGCCAGCAGTCCCAGGACAGGGAACTACAATGAGCAGTTCTTC.

This sequence joins TRBV4-1 and TRBJ2-3; TRBD2 aligns across 10 bases. Per the germline V gene, CDR1 is MGHRA and CDR2 is YSYEKL. CDR3 size: 19 residues. The V and J ends lost 4 bases and 2 bases, in that order; junction bases with no gene match: 15. CDR3 sequence: CASSPKGVTSGTFTDTQYF. In DNA form, the CDR3 reads TGCGCCAGCAGCCCTAAGGGGGTTACTAGCGGGACTTTCACAGATACGCAGTATTTT.

Remarks on this clone: The same CDR3 is also encoded by other DNA sequences in this sample. The chain employs TRBV7-3 and TRBJ2-1; D is uncertain. Germline V gives CDR1 SGHTA, CDR2 FQGTGA. CDR3 size: 14 residues. Trimming stripped 2 bases from V and 0 bases from J, with 5 bases between. The CDR3 here is CASSLFGSYNEQFF. CDR3 DNA sequence: TGTGCCAGCAGCTTATTCGGCTCCTACAATGAGCAGTTCTTC.

The genes are TRBV7-8 and TRBJ2-5; D is tentatively TRBD1 or TRBD2 (6 bases each). Deletions cut 8 bases from V and 5 bases from J, with 27 bases between. This CDR3 is built from 17 residues. Per germline, CDR1 SGHVS and CDR2 FQNEAQ. The CDR3 region is CASSKGGAGTMTETQYF. The CDR3 DNA sequence: TGTGCCAGCTCCAAGGGGGGAGCAGGGACGATGACGGAGACCCAGTACTTC.

Notes on this clone: The same CDR3 can be traced to other DNA sequences in this sample. This rearrangement joins TRBV6-5 to TRBJ1-1; D is uncertain. The CDR3 length is 14 residues. Germline lookup yields CDR1 MNHEY and CDR2 SVGAGI. Trimming cost V 2 bases and J 1 base, with 8 bases left between them. The CDR3 loop is CASSYDGGNTEAFF. As DNA, the CDR3 is TGTGCCAGCAGTTACGACGGCGGGAACACTGAAGCTTTCTTT.

The chain carries TRBV5-1 and TRBJ2-4, with TRBD1 as a possible D gene (5 bases). Germline-derived CDR1 and CDR2 are SGHRS and YFSETQ. This CDR3 has 13 amino acids. With 0 bases removed from V and 7 bases from J, the gap between germline ends came to 8 bases. The CDR3 DNA reads TGCGCCAGCAGCTTGGGACAGAGGAACATTCAGTACTTC. As protein: CASSLGQRNIQYF.

This clone was recorded once. V gene TRBV7-9 combines with J gene TRBJ2-4; D remains ambiguous. CDR1 is SEHNR and CDR2 is FQNEAQ in the germline V gene (reference sequence). Trimming shortened V by 3 bases and J by 0 bases, and 18 bases separated the two germline ends. This CDR3 contains 18 residues. Here the CDR3 reads CASSFPESHFRAKNIQYF. DNA of the CDR3: TGTGCCAGCAGCTTTCCAGAGTCCCATTTCCGAGCCAAAAACATTCAGTACTTC.

As to this clone: This sample includes further DNA sequences coding for the same CDR3. The rearrangement joins TRBV27 to TRBJ2-7; no firm D call. V dropped 0 bases and J dropped 3 bases, with 9 bases sitting between them. The CDR3 consists of 14 residues. CDR1 and CDR2 from the germline V gene are MNHEY and SMNVEV (reference sequence). CDR3 residues: CASSLSGRVYEQYF. Written as DNA, the CDR3 is TGTGCCAGCAGTTTATCGGGCAGAGTCTACGAGCAGTACTTC.